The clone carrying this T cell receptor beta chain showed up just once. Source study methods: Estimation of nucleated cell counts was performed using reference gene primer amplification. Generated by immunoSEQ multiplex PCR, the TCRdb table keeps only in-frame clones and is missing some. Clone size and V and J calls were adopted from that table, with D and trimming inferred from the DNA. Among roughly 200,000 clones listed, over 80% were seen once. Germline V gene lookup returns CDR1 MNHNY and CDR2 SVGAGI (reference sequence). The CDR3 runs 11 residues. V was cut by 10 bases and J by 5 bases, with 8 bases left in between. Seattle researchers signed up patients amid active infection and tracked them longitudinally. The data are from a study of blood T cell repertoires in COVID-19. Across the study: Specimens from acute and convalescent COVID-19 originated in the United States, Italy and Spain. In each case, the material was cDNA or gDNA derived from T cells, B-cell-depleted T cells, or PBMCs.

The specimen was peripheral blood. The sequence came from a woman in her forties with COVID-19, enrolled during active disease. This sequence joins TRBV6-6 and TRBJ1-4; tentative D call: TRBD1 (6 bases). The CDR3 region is CATQGNEKLFF. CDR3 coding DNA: TGTGCCACCCAGGGGAATGAAAAACTGTTTTTT.